This T cell receptor (beta chain) derives from a study of blood T cells in healthy people across ages. General observations from the study: Researchers deemed the diversity estimates from one million T cells underestimates. As age increased, TCR beta diversity per million T cells fell in a roughly linear fashion. Changes in expanded clonotypes were possibly confounded, as the CMV status of donors was unknown. The long-lived group displayed more naive CD4+ cells, plus higher diversity, than the aged donors did.

A second roughly 6 to 12 cycle PCR used barcoded and J-beta primers. TCRdb fed the 5' RACE reads into MiXCR, producing one record per CDR3 protein. The data contain 1.5 million to 2 million distinct CDR3 sequences, under 30% of them seen just once; the ten biggest clones take up less than 9.5%. This clonotype was observed once. What it binds is not known. One end of the junction does not line up with germline, which may come from a read error. The CDR3 has 17 amino acids. The germline V gene encodes CDR1 SGHAT and CDR2 FQDESV (reference sequence). The source is a woman in her 30s in good health. V usage is TRBV11-1 and J usage is TRBJ2-2; D possibly corresponds to TRBD2 (6 bases). The sample comprised blood. Written as DNA, the CDR3 is TGTGCCAGCAGGTTTCTCGGGGGTGTGGCGAACACCGGGGGGCTGTTTTTT. Translation gives CASRFLGGVANTGGLFF.